Listed below are T cell receptor beta chains from one sample, sequenced in a study of neoadjuvant anti-PD-1 for oral cavity cancer. Sequencing was performed with immunoSEQ multiplex PCR; in TCRdb, only in-frame clones are kept and a portion is missing. Among 15,000 to 20,000 clones listed, around 76% were seen once. This material consisted of PBMCs, taken before nivolumab (anti-PD-1) treatment. The receptors originated from a person between 40 and 85 years old with oral cavity squamous cell carcinoma. The CDR3 runs from the conserved cysteine through the conserved F or W. The D gene is left open where the match is weak. For some rows the clone size is stated as once, few or many, or as a class when expanded; others skip it.

v_call	j_call	d_call	clone_size	cdr3_nt	cdr3_aa
TRBV11-3	TRBJ2-5	NA	NA	TGTGCCAGCAGCCCACTAGGGGCTCAAGAGACCCAGTACTTC	CASSPLGAQETQYF
TRBV7-3	TRBJ2-1	NA	NA	TGTGCCAGCAGGTTTAATGGCGGTAGCTCCTACAATGAGCAGTTCTTC	CASRFNGGSSYNEQFF
TRBV2	TRBJ2-3	NA	NA	TGTGCCAGCAGAGACGATAGCGGAGATACGCAGTATTTT	CASRDDSGDTQYF
TRBV6-1	TRBJ2-2	NA	few	TGTGCCAGCCGGTTTGAGGGAAACACCGGGGAGCTGTTTTTT	CASRFEGNTGELFF
TRBV29-1	TRBJ2-1	NA	once	TGCAGCACTGGAACAGGGACCTACAATGAGCAGTTCTTC	CSTGTGTYNEQFF
TRBV9	TRBJ2-1	NA	NA	TGTGCCAGCAGCGTAGTAGGTAGCGGCCTATACAATGAGCAGTTCTTC	CASSVVGSGLYNEQFF
TRBV6-1	TRBJ1-2	NA	NA	TGTGCCAGCAGTGATAGTTCGCCGGACTTC	CASSDSSPDF
TRBV2	TRBJ2-1	TRBD2	NA	TGTGCCAGCAAGTTGCAGGGAGGGGAGGGAAATGAGCAGTTCTTC	CASKLQGGEGNEQFF
TRBV7-9	TRBJ1-4	NA	few	TGTGCCAGCACCTCAAGGAGGGAACTGCATGAAAAACTGTTTTTT	CASTSRRELHEKLFF
TRBV2	TRBJ2-2	TRBD1	NA	TGTGCCAGCAGGGATAGGACAGGCGGAACCGGGGAGCTGTTTTTT	CASRDRTGGTGELFF
TRBV6-1	TRBJ2-3	NA	NA	TGTGCCACCACTCCTCCAGTTATGGGAGATACGCAGTATTTT	CATTPPVMGDTQYF
TRBV5-1	TRBJ2-1	TRBD2	NA	TGCGCCAGCAGCGGTGGGGTAGCGGGAGGGAAGCAGTTCTTC	CASSGGVAGGKQFF
TRBV6-6	TRBJ1-5	NA	NA	TGTGCCAGCAGCCCGGACAGAGCATTGGGGCCCCAGCATTTT	CASSPDRALGPQHF
TRBV10-3	TRBJ1-5	TRBD1	NA	TGTGCCATCAGCGAGAACCCGACAGGGAATCAGCCCCAGCATTTT	CAISENPTGNQPQHF
TRBV5-5	TRBJ2-7	TRBD1	once	TGTGCCAGCAGCGGTGGACAGGGGGACTACTACGAGCAGTACTTC	CASSGGQGDYYEQYF
TRBV10-1	TRBJ2-3	TRBD2	NA	TGCGCCAGCAGTGAGCACGGACTAGCGGCAGATACGCAGTATTTT	CASSEHGLAADTQYF
TRBV29-1	TRBJ2-7	NA	NA	TGCAGCGTTGAAATGGGCGGGTCGGTCTCCTACGAGCAGTACTTC	CSVEMGGSVSYEQYF
TRBV6-1	TRBJ2-2	NA	once	TGTGCCAGCAGTGAAGCTCGCCCGACATTTACCGGGGAGCTGTTTTTT	CASSEARPTFTGELFF
TRBV7-3	TRBJ2-1	TRBD2	NA	TGTGCCAGCAGCCTGGGACTAGCGGGCAATGAGCAGTTCTTC	CASSLGLAGNEQFF
TRBV28	TRBJ1-4	NA	NA	TGTGCCAGCAGTCGGGACAACCGGTACGAAAAACTGTTTTTT	CASSRDNRYEKLFF
TRBV5-1	TRBJ2-1	TRBD2	NA	TGCGCCAGCAGCTCCGGGAGGGCCGAACAATATGAGCAGTTCTTC	CASSSGRAEQYEQFF
TRBV19	TRBJ1-2	TRBD1	NA	TGTGCCAGTAGTTCGGGACAGGGAGACTATGGCTACACCTTC	CASSSGQGDYGYTF
TRBV27	TRBJ2-7	TRBD1	NA	TGTGCCAGCAGCCAACGCCCATGGACAGGCACGGCCTACGAGCAGTACTTC	CASSQRPWTGTAYEQYF
TRBV5-4	TRBJ1-1	NA	NA	TGTGCCAGCAGCTCCCGGGCCCGAACGAACACTGAAGCTTTCTTT	CASSSRARTNTEAFF
TRBV2	TRBJ2-3	NA	NA	TGTGCCAGCAGCACCCAAGGGTCGGGCACAGATACGCAGTATTTT	CASSTQGSGTDTQYF
TRBV9	TRBJ1-3	NA	NA	TGTGCCAGCAGCGTAGGGGTAGGGCCAGGAAACACCATATATTTT	CASSVGVGPGNTIYF
TRBV19	TRBJ2-5	TRBD2	NA	TGTGCCAGTAGTGCCAGCGGGGGGTCAGAGACCCAGTACTTC	CASSASGGSETQYF
TRBV6-1	TRBJ2-2	TRBD1	NA	TGTGCCAGCAGGGCAGGGGGAGACACCGGGGAGCTGTTTTTT	CASRAGGDTGELFF
TRBV30	TRBJ2-7	NA	NA	TGTGCCTGGAGTGGGGGACCTACCTACGAGCAGTACTTC	CAWSGGPTYEQYF
TRBV2	TRBJ1-5	NA	NA	TGTGCCAGCAGAGGCATGTCTGGCCAGCCCCAGCATTTT	CASRGMSGQPQHF
TRBV15	TRBJ2-2	NA	NA	TGTGCCACCAGCAACGGGCCTTCCGGGGAGCTGTTTTTT	CATSNGPSGELFF
TRBV9	TRBJ2-7	NA	few	TGTGCCAGCAGTACTGGTCCGGAGGCCTACGAGCAGTACTTC	CASSTGPEAYEQYF
TRBV11-2	TRBJ1-4	TRBD1	NA	TGTGCCAGCAGGTCACAGGGGGCGGGGGAAAAACTGTTTTTT	CASRSQGAGEKLFF
TRBV2	TRBJ1-1	NA	NA	TGTGCCAGCAGTGAAAATCCGAACACTGAAGCTTTCTTT	CASSENPNTEAFF
TRBV20-1	TRBJ2-1	NA	NA	TGCAGTGCTCTTAACTACAATGAGCAGTTCTTC	CSALNYNEQFF
TRBV10-3	TRBJ2-1	TRBD2	NA	TGTGCCATCACCGGAAGCGGGAGTGATGAGCAGTTCTTC	CAITGSGSDEQFF
TRBV6-1	TRBJ2-7	NA	NA	TGTGCCAGCAGTGAGGGGACCTACGAGCAGTACTTC	CASSEGTYEQYF
TRBV7-9	TRBJ2-7	NA	NA	TGTGCCAGCAGCTACGACAGCTCCTACGAGCAGTACTTC	CASSYDSSYEQYF
TRBV28	TRBJ2-7	NA	few	TGTGCCAGCAGTTTTGGGCCTAGCAGTCCCTACGAGCAGTACTTC	CASSFGPSSPYEQYF
TRBV13	TRBJ2-7	TRBD1	NA	TGTGCCAGCAGCCGGGGACAGGGGGCTTACGAGCAGTACTTC	CASSRGQGAYEQYF
TRBV5-4	TRBJ1-1	NA	few	TGTGCCAGCAGCTTCAGTCAGAGCAACACTGAAGCTTTCTTT	CASSFSQSNTEAFF
TRBV19	TRBJ2-7	NA	NA	TGTGCCAGTAGTATACGGGCCGGGACCTACGAGCAGTACTTC	CASSIRAGTYEQYF